This T cell receptor (beta chain) is drawn from a study of cytomegalovirus exposure and HLA in healthy donors. The study, taken as a whole, reports: A later analysis linked a missense variant in DCLRE1C to the trimming of TCR beta V and J genes.

Comment on this clone: Antigen specificity is unknown.

CDR3 size: 13 residues. The germline gives CDR1 SGHVS, CDR2 FQNEAQ. Trimming shortened V by 4 bases and J by 5 bases, and 11 bases separated the two germline ends. Amplification used 60 Vbeta primers and 13 Jbeta primers. The assay was immunoSEQ multiplex PCR, and TCRdb's table has in-frame clones only and misses some. The data hold roughly 220,000 clones, with around 64% observed a single time. The chain has TRBV7-8 and TRBJ1-1; tentative D call: TRBD1 (6 bases). The receptor was derived from a man aged 40-49 years in good health and CMV-seropositive. The sequenced sample consisted of PBMCs. The CDR3 is CASSSQGQTEAFF. In DNA form, the CDR3 reads TGTGCCAGCAGCTCCCAAGGACAGACTGAAGCTTTCTTT.